The clone carrying this TCR beta chain has a count of ten or more. A single record per CDR3 protein comes from TCRdb applying MiXCR to the multiplex PCR reads. The table records some 250,000 distinct CDR3 sequences, roughly a third of them present only once. These data originate in a study of breast tumors, draining lymph nodes, adjacent tissues. Axillary draining lymph nodes of breast cancer patients supplied the node samples. This receptor was obtained from a female donor with breast cancer. Some clones in this sample may be carry-over from other donors' samples. The sequenced material came from axillary lymph node tissue.

DNA for the CDR3: TGTGCCAGCAGTGATAGGGCCATCCGCTCTGGAAACACCATATATTTT. Translating it yields CASSDRAIRSGNTIYF. The chain couples TRBV2 to TRBJ1-3; D gene unclear. V shed 3 bases and J shed 0 bases, with 12 bases lying between them. This CDR3 region has 16 residues. The germline V gene has CDR1 SNHLY and CDR2 FYNNEI.